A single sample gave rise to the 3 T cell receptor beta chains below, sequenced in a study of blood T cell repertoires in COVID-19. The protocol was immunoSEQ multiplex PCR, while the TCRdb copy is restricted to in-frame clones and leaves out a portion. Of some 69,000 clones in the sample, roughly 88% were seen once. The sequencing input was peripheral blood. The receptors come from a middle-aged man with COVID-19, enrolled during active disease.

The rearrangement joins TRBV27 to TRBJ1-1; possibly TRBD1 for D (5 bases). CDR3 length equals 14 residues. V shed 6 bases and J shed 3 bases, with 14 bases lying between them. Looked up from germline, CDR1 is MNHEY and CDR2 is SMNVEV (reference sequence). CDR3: CASSPQGRDTEAFF. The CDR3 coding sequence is TGTGCCAGCAGCCCTCAGGGTCGTGACACTGAAGCTTTCTTT.

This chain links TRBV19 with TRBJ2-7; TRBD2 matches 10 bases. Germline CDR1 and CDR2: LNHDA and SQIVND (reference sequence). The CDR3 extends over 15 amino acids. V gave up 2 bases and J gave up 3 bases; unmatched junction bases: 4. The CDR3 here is CASSISGRASYEQYF. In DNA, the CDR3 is TGTGCCAGTAGTATAAGCGGGAGGGCTAGCTACGAGCAGTACTTC.

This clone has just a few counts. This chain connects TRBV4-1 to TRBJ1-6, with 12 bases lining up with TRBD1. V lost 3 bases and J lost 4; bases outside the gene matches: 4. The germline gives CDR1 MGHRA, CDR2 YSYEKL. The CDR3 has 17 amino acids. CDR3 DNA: TGCGCCAGCAGCCAGGGACAGGGGGCGCATTATAATTCACCCCTCCACTTT. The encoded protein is CASSQGQGAHYNSPLHF.